This T cell receptor beta chain is drawn from a study of T cell repertoires in cytomegalovirus infection. Study as a whole: The public TCR beta signatures pointed to both CMV infection and matching HLA type.

MiXCR, applied by TCRdb to the reads, yields one record per CDR3 protein. The sample carries roughly 640,000 distinct CDR3 sequences, 20% to 30% recorded once. This CDR3 spans 15 amino acids. V trimming: 3 bases; J trimming: 3 bases; junction bases outside the gene matches: 5. Overall study findings and caveats: CMV carriers having the relevant HLA were flagged by cumulative public TCR beta family frequency. Clonotype analysis showed dominance of the ex vivo response by HLA-C-restricted CMV-specific TCR beta clonotypes.

Ten or more counts support this clonotype. The antigen is not known. This TCR was sampled from a human donor in good health (CMV status not recorded). Some clones in this sample may be carry-over from other donors' samples. The rearrangement uses TRBV12-3 or TRBV12-4 and TRBJ2-3; TRBD1 aligns across 8 bases. Sequenced input: CD8+ T cells from PBMCs. The DNA of the CDR3 is TGTGCCAGCAGTTTTACAGGGGGTAGGACAGATACGCAGTATTTT. This codes for CASSFTGGRTDTQYF.